The rows below give T cell receptor beta chains drawn from one sample of a study of beta chain features in type 1 diabetes. Libraries were prepared by immunoSEQ multiplex PCR; TCRdb keeps only in-frame clonotypes and omits some of them. The profile shows 850,000 to 900,000 clones, 17% of them singletons. Sequencing was done on a sample of naive CD4+ T cells from blood. These receptors all stem from a woman between 18 and 29 years old in good health. Each CDR3 is given with its conserved first and last residue. The order of the fields is V gene, J gene, CDR3 length, D gene, clone size, CDR3 DNA, CDR3 protein. The D gene is left open where the match is weak. Part of the rows lack a size; the others show once, few, many or a class for expanded clones.

TRBV7-9	TRBJ1-2	13	.	few	TGTGCCAGCAGCCCGTCGGAGCGTGGCGGCTACACCTTC	CASSPSERGGYTF
TRBV15	TRBJ1-2	14	TRBD1	few	TGTGCCACCAGTCCCGGACAGGGTCGACAAGGCTACACCTTC	CATSPGQGRQGYTF
TRBV5-1	TRBJ1-4	14	TRBD1	.	TGCGCCAGCAGCTTAGGGACAGGGAATGAAAAACTGTTTTTT	CASSLGTGNEKLFF
TRBV11-3	TRBJ2-2	12	.	.	TGTGCCAGCAGCCGGAACACCGGGGAGCTGTTTTTT	CASSRNTGELFF
TRBV7-2	TRBJ2-2	13	.	.	TGTGCCAGCAGCTCCCTACCCACCGGGGAGCTGTTTTTT	CASSSLPTGELFF
TRBV28	TRBJ2-1	11	.	.	TGTGCCAGCAGAGCCTACAATGAGCAGTTCTTC	CASRAYNEQFF
TRBV18	TRBJ2-2	13	.	.	TGTGCCAGCTCACCAGGGAACACCGGGGAGCTGTTTTTT	CASSPGNTGELFF
TRBV11-2	TRBJ2-5	14	.	few	TGTGCCAGCAGCTTGATTGACCCATCGGGGACCCAGTACTTC	CASSLIDPSGTQYF
TRBV12-2	TRBJ2-3	17	.	.	TGTGCAAGTCGCTTAGCGAACCAGCGGGCTAGCACAGATACGCAGTATTTT	CASRLANQRASTDTQYF
TRBV28	TRBJ2-2	16	.	.	TGTGCCAGCAGTAGCAGCGGTAGCGGAAACACCGGGGAGCTGTTTTTT	CASSSSGSGNTGELFF
TRBV7-9	TRBJ2-4	15	TRBD2	.	TGTGCCAGCAGCTTAGGAGCAGGCCCCGGGGGGATTCAGTACTTC	CASSLGAGPGGIQYF
TRBV6-5	TRBJ1-2	13	.	.	TGTGCCAGCAGCGACGGGGCCCTCTTTGGCTACACCTTC	CASSDGALFGYTF
TRBV6-1	TRBJ2-7	14	TRBD1	once	TGTGCCAGCATTCGACAGGGGCCGGGATACGAGCAGTACTTC	CASIRQGPGYEQYF
TRBV7-9	TRBJ2-3	16	.	few	TGTGCCAGCAGCTTAGGTCGACAGAGAAACACAGATACGCAGTATTTT	CASSLGRQRNTDTQYF
TRBV11-2	TRBJ2-2	14	.	few	TGTGCCAGCAGCTTAGCGGTAAACACCGGGGAGCTGTTTTTT	CASSLAVNTGELFF
TRBV5-5	TRBJ2-1	14	TRBD1	few	TGTGCCAGCAGCCCGGGACAGCTCGGCGGTGAGCAGTTCTTC	CASSPGQLGGEQFF
TRBV28	TRBJ2-3	18	TRBD2	few	TGTGCCAGCAGTCACCCCAGACTAGCGGGAGTTCGAGTGGACGCGCAGTATTTT	CASSHPRLAGVRVDAQYF
TRBV6-1	TRBJ2-4	12	.	.	TGTGCCAGCAGTTTTTGGGAAGACATTCAGTACTTC	CASSFWEDIQYF
TRBV28	TRBJ2-2	16	.	.	TGTGCCAGCAGTTTATGGGCAGGGTCGGGCACCGGGGAGCTGTTTTTT	CASSLWAGSGTGELFF
TRBV11-2	TRBJ2-5	13	.	few	TGTGCCAGCAGCTCGGGAGTTAAGGAGACCCAGTACTTC	CASSSGVKETQYF
TRBV5-8	TRBJ1-4	16	.	.	TGTGCCAGCAGAATCGGGCAGGCAGCAACTAATGAAAAACTGTTTTTT	CASRIGQAATNEKLFF
TRBV5-5	TRBJ1-5	13	.	.	TGTGCCAGCAGCTTGGCCGGCAATCAGCCCCAGCATTTT	CASSLAGNQPQHF